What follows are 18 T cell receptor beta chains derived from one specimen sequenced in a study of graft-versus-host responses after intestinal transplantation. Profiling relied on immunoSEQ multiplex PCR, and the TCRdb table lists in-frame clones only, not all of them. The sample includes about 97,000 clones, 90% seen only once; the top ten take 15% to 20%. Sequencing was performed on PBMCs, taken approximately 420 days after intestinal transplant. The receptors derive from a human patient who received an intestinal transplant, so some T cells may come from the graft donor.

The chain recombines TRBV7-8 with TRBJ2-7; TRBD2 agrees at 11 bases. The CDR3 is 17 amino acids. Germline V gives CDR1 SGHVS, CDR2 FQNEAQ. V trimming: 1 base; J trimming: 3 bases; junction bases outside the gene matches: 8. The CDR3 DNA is TGTGCCAGCAGCTTAGTCCCCCCACTAGCGGGGGACTACGAGCAGTACTTC. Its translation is CASSLVPPLAGDYEQYF.

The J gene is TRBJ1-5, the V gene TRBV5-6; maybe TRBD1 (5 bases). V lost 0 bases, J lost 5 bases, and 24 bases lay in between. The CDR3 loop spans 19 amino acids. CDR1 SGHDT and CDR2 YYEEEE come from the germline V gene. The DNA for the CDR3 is TGTGCCAGCAGCTTGGCTAGTTGGGACCTTGGGGCCTCCGATCAGCCCCAGCATTTT. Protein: CASSLASWDLGASDQPQHF.

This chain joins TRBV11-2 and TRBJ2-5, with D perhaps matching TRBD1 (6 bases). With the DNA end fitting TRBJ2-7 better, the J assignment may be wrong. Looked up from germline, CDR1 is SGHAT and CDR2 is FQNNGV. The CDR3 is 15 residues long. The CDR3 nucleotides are TGTGCCAGCAGCTTACGGTCCGGGACACCGGGCGAGCAGTACTTC. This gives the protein CASSLRSGTPGEQYF.

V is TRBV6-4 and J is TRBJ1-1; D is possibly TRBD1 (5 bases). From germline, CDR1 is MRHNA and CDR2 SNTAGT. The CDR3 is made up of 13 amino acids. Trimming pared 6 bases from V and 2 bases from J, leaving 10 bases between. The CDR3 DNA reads TGTGCCAGCAGGGGGGACGGTAACACTGAAGCTTTCTTT. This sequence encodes CASRGDGNTEAFF.

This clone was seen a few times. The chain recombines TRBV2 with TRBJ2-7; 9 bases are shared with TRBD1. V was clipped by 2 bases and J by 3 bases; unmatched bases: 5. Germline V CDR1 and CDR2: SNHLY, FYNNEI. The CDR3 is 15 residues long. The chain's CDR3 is CASSELGTGFYEQYF. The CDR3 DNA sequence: TGTGCCAGCAGTGAATTGGGGACAGGGTTCTACGAGCAGTACTTC.

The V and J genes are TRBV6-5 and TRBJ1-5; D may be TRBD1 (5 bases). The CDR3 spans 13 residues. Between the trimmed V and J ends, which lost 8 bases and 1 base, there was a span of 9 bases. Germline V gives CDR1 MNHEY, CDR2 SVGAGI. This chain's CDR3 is CASGRVSNQPQHF. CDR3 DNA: TGTGCCAGCGGCAGGGTGAGCAATCAGCCCCAGCATTTT.

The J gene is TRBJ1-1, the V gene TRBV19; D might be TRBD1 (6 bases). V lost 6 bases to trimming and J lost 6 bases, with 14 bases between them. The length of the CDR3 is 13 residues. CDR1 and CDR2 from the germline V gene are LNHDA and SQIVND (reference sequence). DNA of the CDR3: TGTGCCAGTAGCTCGGGGACAACACCTGAAGCTTTCTTT. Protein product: CASSSGTTPEAFF.

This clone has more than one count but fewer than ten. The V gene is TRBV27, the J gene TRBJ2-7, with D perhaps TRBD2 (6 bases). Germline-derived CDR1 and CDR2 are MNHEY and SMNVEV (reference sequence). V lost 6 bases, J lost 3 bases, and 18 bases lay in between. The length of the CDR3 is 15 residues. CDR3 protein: CASRSSAGRNYEQYF. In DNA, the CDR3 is TGTGCCAGCAGATCCTCCGCGGGGAGAAACTACGAGCAGTACTTC.

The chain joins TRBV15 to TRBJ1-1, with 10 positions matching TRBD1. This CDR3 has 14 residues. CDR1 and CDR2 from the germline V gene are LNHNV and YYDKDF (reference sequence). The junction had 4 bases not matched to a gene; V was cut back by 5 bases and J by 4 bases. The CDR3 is CATSFRDRGTEAFF. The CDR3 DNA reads TGTGCCACCAGCTTCCGGGACAGGGGCACTGAAGCTTTCTTT.

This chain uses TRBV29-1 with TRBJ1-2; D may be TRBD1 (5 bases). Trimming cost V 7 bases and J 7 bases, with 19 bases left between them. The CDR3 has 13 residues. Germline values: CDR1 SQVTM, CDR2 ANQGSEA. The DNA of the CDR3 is TGCAGCGCAAAAAGGGACGGGGGTCTTGGCTACACCTTC. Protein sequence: CSAKRDGGLGYTF.

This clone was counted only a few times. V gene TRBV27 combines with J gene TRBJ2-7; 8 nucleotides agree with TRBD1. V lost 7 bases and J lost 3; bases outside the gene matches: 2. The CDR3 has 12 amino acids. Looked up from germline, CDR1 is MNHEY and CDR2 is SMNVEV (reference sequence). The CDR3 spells CASKGTGYEQYF. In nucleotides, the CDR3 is TGTGCCAGCAAGGGGACAGGCTACGAGCAGTACTTC.

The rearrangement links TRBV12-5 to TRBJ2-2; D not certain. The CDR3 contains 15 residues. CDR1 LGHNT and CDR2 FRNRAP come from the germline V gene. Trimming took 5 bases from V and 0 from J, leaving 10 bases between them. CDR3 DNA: TGTGCTAGTGGTGACGTCTCCGCGAACACCGGGGAGCTGTTTTTT. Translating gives CASGDVSANTGELFF.

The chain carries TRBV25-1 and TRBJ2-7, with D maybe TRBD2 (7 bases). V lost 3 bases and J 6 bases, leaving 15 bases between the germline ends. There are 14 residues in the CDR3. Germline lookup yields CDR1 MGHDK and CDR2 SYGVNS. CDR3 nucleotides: TGTGCCAGCAGTGAGGCGGGGGCATTTGTCGAGCAGTACTTC. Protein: CASSEAGAFVEQYF.

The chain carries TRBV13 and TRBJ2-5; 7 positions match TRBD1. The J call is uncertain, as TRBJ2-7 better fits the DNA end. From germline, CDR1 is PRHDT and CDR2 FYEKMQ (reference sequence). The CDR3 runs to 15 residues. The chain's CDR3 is CASSLGTTGAREQYF. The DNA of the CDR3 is TGTGCCAGCAGCTTAGGGACCACAGGGGCACGCGAGCAGTACTTC.

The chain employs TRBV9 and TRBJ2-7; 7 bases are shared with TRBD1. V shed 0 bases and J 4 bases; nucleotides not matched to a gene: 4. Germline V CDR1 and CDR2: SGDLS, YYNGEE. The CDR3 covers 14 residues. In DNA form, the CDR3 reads TGTGCCAGCAGCGTAGACCCAGGGGGATACGAGCAGTACTTC. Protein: CASSVDPGGYEQYF.

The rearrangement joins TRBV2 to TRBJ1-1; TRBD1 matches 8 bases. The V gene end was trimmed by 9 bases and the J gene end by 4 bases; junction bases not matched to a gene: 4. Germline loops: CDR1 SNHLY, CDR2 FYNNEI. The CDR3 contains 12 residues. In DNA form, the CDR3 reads TGTGCCAGGGGAACAGGGGGCACTGAAGCTTTCTTT. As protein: CARGTGGTEAFF.

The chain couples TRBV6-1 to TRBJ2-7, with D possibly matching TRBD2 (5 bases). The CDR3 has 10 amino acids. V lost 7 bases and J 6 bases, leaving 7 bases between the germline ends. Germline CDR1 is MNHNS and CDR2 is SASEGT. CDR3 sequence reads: CASIGLEQYF. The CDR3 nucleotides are TGTGCCAGCATAGGACTCGAGCAGTACTTC.

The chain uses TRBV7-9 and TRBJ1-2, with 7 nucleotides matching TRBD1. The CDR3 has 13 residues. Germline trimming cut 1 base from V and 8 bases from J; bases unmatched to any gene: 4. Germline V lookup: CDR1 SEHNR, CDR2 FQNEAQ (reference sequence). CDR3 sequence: CASSLGGGGGYTF. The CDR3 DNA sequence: TGTGCCAGCAGCTTAGGAGGGGGCGGGGGCTACACCTTC.